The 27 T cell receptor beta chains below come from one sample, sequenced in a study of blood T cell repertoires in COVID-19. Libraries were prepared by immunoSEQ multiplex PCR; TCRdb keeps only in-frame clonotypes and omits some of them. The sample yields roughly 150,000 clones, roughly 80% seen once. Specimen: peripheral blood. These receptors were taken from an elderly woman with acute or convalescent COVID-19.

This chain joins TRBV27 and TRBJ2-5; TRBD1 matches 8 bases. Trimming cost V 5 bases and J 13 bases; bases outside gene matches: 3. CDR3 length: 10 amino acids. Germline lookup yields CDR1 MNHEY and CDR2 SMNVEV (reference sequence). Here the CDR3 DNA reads TGTGCCAGCAGTACGACAGGGGCGTACTTC. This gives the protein CASSTTGAYF.

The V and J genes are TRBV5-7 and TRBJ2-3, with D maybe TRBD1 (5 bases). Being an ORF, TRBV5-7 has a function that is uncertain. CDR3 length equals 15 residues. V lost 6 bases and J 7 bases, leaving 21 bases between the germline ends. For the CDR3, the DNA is TGTGCCAGCACCGACGAGGAGTGGGGCCACCATACGCAGTATTTT. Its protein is CASTDEEWGHHTQYF.

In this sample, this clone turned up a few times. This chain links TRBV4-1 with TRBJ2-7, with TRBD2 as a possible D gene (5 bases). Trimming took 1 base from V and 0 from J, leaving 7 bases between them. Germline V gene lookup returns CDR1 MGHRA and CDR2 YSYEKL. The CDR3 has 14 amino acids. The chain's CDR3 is CASSQVEGSYEQYF. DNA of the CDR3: TGCGCCAGCAGCCAAGTAGAGGGCTCCTACGAGCAGTACTTC.

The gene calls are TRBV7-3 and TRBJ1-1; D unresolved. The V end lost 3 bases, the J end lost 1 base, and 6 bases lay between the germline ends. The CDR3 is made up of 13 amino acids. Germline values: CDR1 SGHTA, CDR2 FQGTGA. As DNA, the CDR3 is TGTGCCAGCAGCTTTTCAGAGAACACTGAAGCTTTCTTT. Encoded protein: CASSFSENTEAFF.

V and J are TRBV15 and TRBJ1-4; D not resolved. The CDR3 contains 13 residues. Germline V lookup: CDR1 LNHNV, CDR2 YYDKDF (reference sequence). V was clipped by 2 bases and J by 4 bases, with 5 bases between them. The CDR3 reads CATSRYGNEKLFF. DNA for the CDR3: TGTGCCACCAGCAGATACGGTAATGAAAAACTGTTTTTT.

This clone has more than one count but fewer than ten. CDR3 region: CASSQDLVITDTQYF. CDR3 in DNA: TGCGCCAGCAGCCAAGATTTAGTTATCACAGATACGCAGTATTTT. The chain links TRBV4-3 to TRBJ2-3; D is unclear. The CDR3 extends over 15 amino acids. CDR1 is LGHNA and CDR2 is YSLEER in the germline V gene. Trimming removed 0 bases from V and 2 bases from J, with 9 bases in between.

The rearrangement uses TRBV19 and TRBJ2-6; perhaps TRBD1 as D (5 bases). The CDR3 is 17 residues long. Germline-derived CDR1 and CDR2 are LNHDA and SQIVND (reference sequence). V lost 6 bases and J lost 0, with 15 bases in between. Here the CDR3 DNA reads TGTGCCAGTAGAGGGGAAAGGATCAGCTCTGGGGCCAACGTCCTGACTTTC. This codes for CASRGERISSGANVLTF.

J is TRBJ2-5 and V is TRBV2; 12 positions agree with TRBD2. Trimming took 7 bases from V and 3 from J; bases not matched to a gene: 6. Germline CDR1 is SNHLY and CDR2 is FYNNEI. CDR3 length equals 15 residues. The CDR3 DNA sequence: TGTGCCAGCATTTGGACTAGCGGGGTGGAAGAGACCCAGTACTTC. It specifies CASIWTSGVEETQYF.

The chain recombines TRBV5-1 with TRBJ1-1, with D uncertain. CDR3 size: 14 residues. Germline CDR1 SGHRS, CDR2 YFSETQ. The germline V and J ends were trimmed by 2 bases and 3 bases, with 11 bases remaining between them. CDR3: CASSFGGGDTEAFF. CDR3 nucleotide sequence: TGCGCCAGCAGCTTCGGCGGAGGTGACACTGAAGCTTTCTTT.

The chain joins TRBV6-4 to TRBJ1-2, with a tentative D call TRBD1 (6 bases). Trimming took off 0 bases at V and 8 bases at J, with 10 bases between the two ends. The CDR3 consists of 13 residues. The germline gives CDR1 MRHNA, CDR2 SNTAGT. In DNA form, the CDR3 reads TGTGCCAGCAGTGACTCGAGCACAGGGGGCTACACCTTC. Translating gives CASSDSSTGGYTF.

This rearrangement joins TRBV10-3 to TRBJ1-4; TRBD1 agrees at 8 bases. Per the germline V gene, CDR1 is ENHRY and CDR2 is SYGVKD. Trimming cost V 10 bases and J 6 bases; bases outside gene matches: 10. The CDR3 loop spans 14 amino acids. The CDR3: CATRGGQGDEKLFF. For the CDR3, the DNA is TGTGCCACAAGAGGTGGACAGGGAGATGAAAAACTGTTTTTT.

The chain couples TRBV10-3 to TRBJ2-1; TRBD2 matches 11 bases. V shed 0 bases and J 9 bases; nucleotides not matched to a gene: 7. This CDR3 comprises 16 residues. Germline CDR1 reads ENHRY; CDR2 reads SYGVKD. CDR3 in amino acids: CAISESGTSGSGEQFF. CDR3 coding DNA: TGTGCCATCAGTGAGTCTGGAACTAGCGGGAGTGGTGAGCAGTTCTTC.

CDR3 region: CASSSLQGGAREQYF. The CDR3 DNA sequence: TGTGCCAGCAGCTCCTTACAGGGGGGGGCCCGAGAGCAGTACTTC. The chain recombines TRBV5-6 with TRBJ2-7; D is possibly TRBD1 (8 bases). Trimming shortened V by 3 bases and J by 7 bases, and 20 bases separated the two germline ends. The CDR3 totals 15 residues. Per germline, CDR1 SGHDT and CDR2 YYEEEE.

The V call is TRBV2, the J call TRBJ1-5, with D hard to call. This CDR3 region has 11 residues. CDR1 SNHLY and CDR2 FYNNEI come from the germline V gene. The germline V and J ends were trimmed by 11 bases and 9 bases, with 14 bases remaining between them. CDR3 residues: CASGSTAPQHF. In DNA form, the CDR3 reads TGTGCCTCGGGGAGTACCGCGCCCCAGCATTTT.

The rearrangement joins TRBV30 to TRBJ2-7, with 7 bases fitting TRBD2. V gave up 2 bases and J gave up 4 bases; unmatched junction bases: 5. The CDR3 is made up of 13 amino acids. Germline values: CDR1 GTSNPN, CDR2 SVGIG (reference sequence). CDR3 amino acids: CAWSRSGMYEQYF. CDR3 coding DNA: TGTGCCTGGAGTCGCAGCGGGATGTACGAGCAGTACTTC.

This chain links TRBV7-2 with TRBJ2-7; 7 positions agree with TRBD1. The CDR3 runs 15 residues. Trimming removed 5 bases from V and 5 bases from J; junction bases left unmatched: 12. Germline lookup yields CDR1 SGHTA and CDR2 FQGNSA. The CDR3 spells CASSEQGFGGDEQYF. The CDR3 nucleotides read TGTGCCAGCAGCGAACAGGGGTTTGGTGGCGACGAGCAGTACTTC.

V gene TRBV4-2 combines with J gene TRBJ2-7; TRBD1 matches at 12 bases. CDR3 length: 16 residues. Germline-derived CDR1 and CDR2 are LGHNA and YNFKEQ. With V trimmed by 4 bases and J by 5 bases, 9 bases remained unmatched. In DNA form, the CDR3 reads TGTGCCAGCAGCCTCCGACCGGGACAGGGGGCCCACGAGCAGTACTTC. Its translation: CASSLRPGQGAHEQYF.

The CDR3 loop reads CASSLPRGGGTGELFF. The CDR3 nucleotides are TGTGCCAGCAGCCTGCCTCGCGGGGGGGGAACCGGGGAGCTGTTTTTT. The rearrangement uses TRBV5-4 and TRBJ2-2, with 9 positions matching TRBD2. Trimming at V came to 4 bases and at J to 5 bases, leaving 9 bases not matched to a gene. Germline assignment: CDR1 SGHNT and CDR2 YYREEE (reference sequence). This CDR3 is built from 16 residues.

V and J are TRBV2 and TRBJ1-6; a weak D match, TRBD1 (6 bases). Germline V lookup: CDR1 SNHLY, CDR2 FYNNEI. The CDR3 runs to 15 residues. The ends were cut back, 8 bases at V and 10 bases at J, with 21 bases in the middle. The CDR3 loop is CASQETGPLGSPLHF. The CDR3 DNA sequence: TGTGCCAGCCAAGAGACAGGTCCCCTTGGGTCACCCCTCCACTTT.

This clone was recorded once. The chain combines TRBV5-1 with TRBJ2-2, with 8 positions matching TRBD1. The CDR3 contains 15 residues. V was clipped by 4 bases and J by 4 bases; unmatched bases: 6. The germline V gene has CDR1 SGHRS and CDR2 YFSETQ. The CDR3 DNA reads TGCGCCAGCAGCCGATACAGGGGGGCCACCGGGGAGCTGTTTTTT. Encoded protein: CASSRYRGATGELFF.

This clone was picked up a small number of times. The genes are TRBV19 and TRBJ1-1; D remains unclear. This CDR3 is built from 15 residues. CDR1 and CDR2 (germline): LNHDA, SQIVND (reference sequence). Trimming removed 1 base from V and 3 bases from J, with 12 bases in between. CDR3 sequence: CASSIATWRDTEAFF. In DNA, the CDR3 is TGTGCCAGTAGTATAGCCACGTGGAGAGACACTGAAGCTTTCTTT.

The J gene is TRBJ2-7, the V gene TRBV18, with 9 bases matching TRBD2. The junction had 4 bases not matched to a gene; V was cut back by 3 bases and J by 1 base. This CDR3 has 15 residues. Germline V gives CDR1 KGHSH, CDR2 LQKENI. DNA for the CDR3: TGTGCCAGCTCACCTAGCGGGGGCCGTTCCTACGAGCAGTACTTC. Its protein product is CASSPSGGRSYEQYF.

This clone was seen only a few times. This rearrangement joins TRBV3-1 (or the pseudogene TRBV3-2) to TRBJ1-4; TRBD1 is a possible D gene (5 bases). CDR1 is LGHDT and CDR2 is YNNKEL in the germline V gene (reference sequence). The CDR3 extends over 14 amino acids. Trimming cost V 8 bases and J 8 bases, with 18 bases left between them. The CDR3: CASVNRGIGEKLFF. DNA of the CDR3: TGTGCCAGCGTAAATCGGGGGATTGGGGAAAAACTGTTTTTT.

The chain's CDR3 is CASSVEAHYGYTF. DNA for the CDR3: TGTGCCAGCAGCGTAGAAGCTCATTATGGCTACACCTTC. This sequence joins TRBV9 and TRBJ1-2; D call uncertain. CDR1 and CDR2 from the germline V gene are SGDLS and YYNGEE. V dropped 0 bases and J dropped 5 bases, with 8 bases sitting between them. CDR3 length: 13 residues. Supplemented by reference TRBV9 and TRBJ1-2, the full variable domain reads DSGVTQTPKHLITATGQRVTLRCSPRSGDLSVYWYQQSLDQGLQFLIQYYNGEERAKGNILERFSAQQFPDLHSELNLSSLELGDSALYFCASSVEAHYGYTFGSGTRLTVV.

In DNA, the CDR3 is TGTGCCAGCAGCTTCACCGGGACTAAAAAAGAGACCCAGTACTTC. Translated, it gives CASSFTGTKKETQYF. The rearrangement joins TRBV5-4 to TRBJ2-5; 7 bases line up with TRBD2. V dropped 2 bases and J dropped 3; count of bases not matched to a gene: 7. This CDR3 region has 15 residues. Per germline, CDR1 SGHNT and CDR2 YYREEE (reference sequence).

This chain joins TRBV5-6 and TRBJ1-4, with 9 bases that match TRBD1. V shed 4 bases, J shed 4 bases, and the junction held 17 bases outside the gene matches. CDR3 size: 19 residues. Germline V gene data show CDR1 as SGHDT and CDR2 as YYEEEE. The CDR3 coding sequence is TGTGCCAGCAGCGGAGCCCTCCCGGGACAGGGTTTTGGTAATGAAAAACTGTTTTTT. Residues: CASSGALPGQGFGNEKLFF. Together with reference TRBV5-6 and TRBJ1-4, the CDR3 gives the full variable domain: DAGVTQSPTHLIKTRGQQVTLRCSPKSGHDTVSWYQQALGQGPQFIFQYYEEEERQRGNFPDRFSGHQFPNYSSELNVNALLLGDSALYLCASSGALPGQGFGNEKLFFGSGTQLSVL.

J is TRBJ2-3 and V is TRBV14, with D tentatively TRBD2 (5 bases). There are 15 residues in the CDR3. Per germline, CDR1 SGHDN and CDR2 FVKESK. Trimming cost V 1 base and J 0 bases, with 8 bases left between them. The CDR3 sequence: CASSQGEPSTDTQYF. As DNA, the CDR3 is TGTGCCAGCAGCCAAGGGGAGCCTAGCACAGATACGCAGTATTTT. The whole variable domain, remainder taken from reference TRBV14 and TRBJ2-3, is EAGVTQFPSHSVIEKGQTVTLRCDPISGHDNLYWYRRVMGKEIKFLLHFVKESKQDESGMPNNRFLAERTGGTYSTLKVQPAELEDSGVYFCASSQGEPSTDTQYFGPGTRLTVL.